This TCR beta chain comes out of a study of regulatory T cells in long-lasting Graves disease. This CDR3 has 15 residues. Germline V lookup: CDR1 SGHRS, CDR2 YFSETQ. This clonotype showed up many times. The junction and the germline gene differ at one end; a read error may be behind it. Time point: newly diagnosed GD, antithyroid drugs for less than 3 months. With RNA extracted from PBMCs as input, the TCR library was made. According to the study, TCR beta libraries were built with iRepertoire HTBI primers and CDR3-region Arm-PCR. From the multiplex PCR reads, TCRdb called clonotypes with MiXCR, one entry per CDR3 protein. Here the sample spans 300,000 to 400,000 distinct CDR3 sequences, 16% being singletons. This sample also appeared in a second study, on T cells in Graves' hyperthyroidism and ophthalmopathy.

The receptor was isolated from a man in his forties with Graves disease. J is TRBJ2-7 and V is TRBV5-1; D is perhaps TRBD1 (6 bases). The source was peripheral blood mononuclear cells (PBMCs), collected at new diagnosis, from a patient treated with antithyroid drugs. CDR3 coding DNA: TGTGCCAGCAGCTTGGCCGGGACAACCTCCTACGAGCAGTACTTC. It encodes CASSLAGTTSYEQYF. Looking up the rest from reference TRBV5-1 and TRBJ2-7 gives the full variable domain: KAGVTQTPRYLIKTRGQQVTLSCSPISGHRSVSWYQQTPGQGLQFLFEYFSETQRNKGNFPGRFSGRQFSNSRSEMNVSTLELGDSALYLCASSLAGTTSYEQYFGPGTRLTVT.